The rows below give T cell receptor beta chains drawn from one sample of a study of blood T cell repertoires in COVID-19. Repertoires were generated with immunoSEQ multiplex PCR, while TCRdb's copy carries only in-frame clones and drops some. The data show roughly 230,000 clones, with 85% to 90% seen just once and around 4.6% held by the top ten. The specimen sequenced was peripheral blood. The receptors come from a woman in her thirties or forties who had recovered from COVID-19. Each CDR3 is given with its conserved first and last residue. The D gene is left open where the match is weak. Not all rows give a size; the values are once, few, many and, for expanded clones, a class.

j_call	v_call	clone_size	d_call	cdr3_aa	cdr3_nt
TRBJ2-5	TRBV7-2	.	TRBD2	CASSLTSGETQYF	TGTGCCAGCAGCTTGACTAGCGGGGAGACCCAGTACTTC
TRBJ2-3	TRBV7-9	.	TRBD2	CASSLAAGGRNTQYF	TGTGCCAGCAGCTTAGCGGCGGGGGGGCGGAATACGCAGTATTTT
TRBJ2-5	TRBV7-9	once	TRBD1	CASSLGLETGGVRETQYF	TGTGCCAGCAGCTTAGGATTAGAGACAGGGGGAGTGAGAGAGACCCAGTACTTC
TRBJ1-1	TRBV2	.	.	CASSPLSLGTEAFF	TGTGCCAGCAGTCCTTTAAGCCTCGGGACTGAAGCTTTCTTT
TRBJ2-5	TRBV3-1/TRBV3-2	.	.	CASSLYQEETQYF	TGTGCCAGCAGCCTTTATCAGGAAGAGACCCAGTACTTC
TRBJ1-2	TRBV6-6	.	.	CASSYSGRVHAGYTF	TGTGCCAGCAGTTACTCCGGGCGGGTCCATGCTGGCTACACCTTC
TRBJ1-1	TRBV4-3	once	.	CASSQGLTGKKNTEAFF	TGCGCCAGCAGCCAAGGTCTTACAGGGAAGAAGAACACTGAAGCTTTCTTT
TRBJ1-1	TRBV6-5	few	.	CASSFVGGTEAFF	TGTGCCAGCAGTTTCGTGGGGGGAACTGAAGCTTTCTTT
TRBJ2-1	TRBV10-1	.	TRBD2	CASSPPGLAGNNEQFF	TGCGCCAGCTCACCTCCGGGACTAGCGGGGAACAATGAGCAGTTCTTC
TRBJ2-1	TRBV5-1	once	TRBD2	CASLRDTGTSGTNEQFF	TGCGCCAGCCTCCGGGACACTGGGACTAGCGGGACCAATGAGCAGTTCTTC
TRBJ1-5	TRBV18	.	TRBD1	CASSWDRRNQPQHF	TGTGCCAGCTCCTGGGACAGACGTAATCAGCCCCAGCATTTT
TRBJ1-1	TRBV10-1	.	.	CASRAGGEGNTEAFF	TGCGCCAGCAGGGCGGGTGGAGAGGGGAACACTGAAGCTTTCTTT
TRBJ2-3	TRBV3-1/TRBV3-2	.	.	CASSQGGTSARPDTQYF	TGTGCCAGCAGCCAAGGAGGAACCTCGGCGCGCCCTGATACGCAGTATTTT
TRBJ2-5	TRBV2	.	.	CASSWTAQQETQYF	TGTGCCAGCAGCTGGACAGCACAGCAAGAGACCCAGTACTTC
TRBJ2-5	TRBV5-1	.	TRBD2	CASSFLAGQQETQYF	TGCGCCAGCAGTTTTCTAGCGGGGCAACAAGAGACCCAGTACTTC